The following is a TCR beta chain sequence with its context. Its antigen is unknown. The data stem from a study of cytomegalovirus exposure and HLA in healthy donors. Study in general: HLA-typed donors were the source of about 81 million unique TCRs held in an early data release. Broader study findings: Data from an earlier analysis indicated that most TCR beta V segments were productive either about 87% or about 30% of the time.

Both 60 Vbeta primers and 13 Jbeta primers went into the PCR. The method was immunoSEQ multiplex PCR; TCRdb's version includes in-frame clones alone and lacks a portion of them. The table lists roughly 150,000 clones, 75% of them singletons. Between the trimmed V and J ends, which lost 5 bases and 6 bases, there was a span of 20 bases. The CDR3 length is 15 residues. Germline loops: CDR1 SGHAT, CDR2 FQDESV (reference sequence). The receptor was isolated from a young man in good health and CMV-seropositive. The chain recombines TRBV11-1 with TRBJ2-7, with a possible D match to TRBD1 (6 bases). The sample comprised PBMCs. DNA for the CDR3: TGTGCCAGCAGCCATAGACAGGCCCGGATGGGCGAGCAGTACTTC. It translates to CASSHRQARMGEQYF.